This T cell receptor (beta chain) was obtained from a study of cytomegalovirus exposure and HLA in healthy donors. Overall study findings and caveats: It was reported that the classifier diagnosed cytomegalovirus status with high specificity and sensitivity in both the original and validation cohorts. Later analysis showed most CMV-associated TCR beta chains appearing HLA-restricted.

Details on this clone: Antigen unknown.

Primers for the PCR totalled 60 Vbeta and 13 Jbeta. Profiling relied on immunoSEQ multiplex PCR, and the TCRdb table lists in-frame clones only, not all of them. The table lists about 150,000 clones, over 60% of them singletons. This receptor was obtained from a man in his forties in good health and CMV-seropositive. Sequenced material: PBMCs.

The CDR3 DNA reads TGTGCCAGTAGTACATTATTGCGAGGGAGCGGGGGCCGGAACACTGAAGCTTTCTTT. Translating it yields CASSTLLRGSGGRNTEAFF. This chain connects TRBV19 to TRBJ1-1; weak D call: TRBD1 (6 bases). The CDR3 contains 19 residues. With 4 bases removed from V and 1 base from J, the gap between germline ends came to 25 bases. Germline loops: CDR1 LNHDA, CDR2 SQIVND (reference sequence).